The 29 T cell receptor beta chains below all came from one sample that was sequenced in a study of blood T cells in healthy people across ages (dated by TCRdb to about 2015). Receptors were amplified or captured by 5' RACE. Reads for this sample came from an Illumina HiSeq 2500. The second PCR ran for about 7 to 11 cycles and used a J-beta primer mix along with a sample-barcoded 5' primer. TCRdb's own reprocessing of the public reads used fastp at Q25 and MiXCR and kept productive beta chains. Rows merge per CDR3 protein into single entries with the most common DNA and genes. The sample records about 1.8 million distinct CDR3 sequences, about 50% of which are singletons. The ten largest clones add up to roughly 2.1% of the sample. The specimen sequenced was blood. These receptors were collected from a woman between 35 and 50 years old in good health.

V is TRBV6-2 or TRBV6-3 and J is TRBJ2-7; 9 bases fit TRBD1. Trimming at V came to 7 bases and at J to 2 bases, leaving 9 bases not matched to a gene. The CDR3 is made up of 15 amino acids. Germline assignment: CDR1 MNHEY and CDR2 SVGEGT. The CDR3 sequence is CASIPAGTGPYEQYF. CDR3 bases: TGTGCCAGCATCCCAGCCGGGACAGGGCCCTACGAGCAGTACTTC.

The gene calls are TRBV9 and TRBJ2-5; 9 bases are shared with TRBD1. CDR1 is SGDLS, CDR2 YYNGEE, per germline. The V and J ends lost 2 bases and 3 bases, in that order; junction bases with no gene match: 8. This CDR3 contains 16 residues. Here the CDR3 reads CASSVHPGQGKETQYF. CDR3 nucleotides: TGTGCCAGCAGCGTCCATCCGGGACAGGGTAAAGAGACCCAGTACTTC. Based on the CDR3 plus reference TRBV9 and TRBJ2-5, the full variable domain is DSGVTQTPKHLITATGQRVTLRCSPRSGDLSVYWYQQSLDQGLQFLIQYYNGEERAKGNILERFSAQQFPDLHSELNLSSLELGDSALYFCASSVHPGQGKETQYFGPGTRLLVL.

The gene calls are TRBV11-2 and TRBJ2-1; D is undetermined. The germline V and J ends were trimmed by 0 bases and 5 bases, with 11 bases remaining between them. The CDR3 length is 15 residues. Per the germline V gene, CDR1 is SGHAT and CDR2 is FQNNGV. The CDR3 DNA follows: TGTGCCAGCAGCTTAGAAAGACTGAACAACAATGAGCAGTTCTTC. Its translation is CASSLERLNNNEQFF.

This clonotype was picked up a small number of times. The gene calls are TRBV7-2 and TRBJ1-6; no clear D. Germline loops: CDR1 SGHTA, CDR2 FQGNSA. V lost 5 bases and J 15 bases, leaving 11 bases between the germline ends. The CDR3 has 11 residues. CDR3 sequence: CASSPSGSLHF. The CDR3 DNA sequence: TGTGCCAGCAGCCCAAGCGGTAGCCTCCACTTT.

There are a few counts of this clonotype. The rearrangement joins TRBV7-2 to TRBJ1-4; 7 bases agree with TRBD1. CDR3 length: 17 residues. The germline CDR1 and CDR2 sequences are SGHTA and FQGNSA. Trimming removed 4 bases from V and 3 bases from J; junction bases left unmatched: 11. DNA of the CDR3: TGTGCCAGCAGCTCTTTCGGGGGGACAGATCCTAATGAAAAACTGTTTTTT. It codes for CASSSFGGTDPNEKLFF.

The J gene is TRBJ2-5, the V gene TRBV25-1; D is uncertain. With 3 bases removed from V and 2 bases from J, the gap between germline ends came to 13 bases. The CDR3 length is 15 residues. Germline lookup yields CDR1 MGHDK and CDR2 SYGVNS. The DNA for the CDR3 is TGTGCCAGCAGTGACCTCGCCGTCCCACAAGAGACCCAGTACTTC. This gives the protein CASSDLAVPQETQYF.

This clonotype was seen only a few times. CDR3 in DNA: TGCAGCGTTGAAGAGCGGTTGGCAGGGCCCTATGGCTACACCTTC. Translating gives CSVEERLAGPYGYTF. The chain employs TRBV29-1 and TRBJ1-2, with D maybe TRBD1 (5 bases). V was clipped by 0 bases and J by 4 bases, with 15 bases between them. Germline V gene lookup returns CDR1 SQVTM and CDR2 ANQGSEA. The length of the CDR3 is 15 residues. The complete variable domain, with remaining parts taken from reference TRBV29-1 and TRBJ1-2, reads SAVISQKPSRDICQRGTSLTIQCQVDSQVTMMFWYRQQPGQSLTLIATANQGSEATYESGFVIDKFPISRPNLTFSTLTVSNMSPEDSSIYLCSVEERLAGPYGYTFGSGTRLTVV.

V is TRBV5-6 and J is TRBJ1-2, with 10 bases identical to TRBD1. The germline CDR1 and CDR2 sequences are SGHDT and YYEEEE. The CDR3 loop spans 20 amino acids. With V trimmed by 1 base and J by 0 bases, 15 bases remained unmatched. In DNA, the CDR3 is TGTGCCAGCAGCTTGCGTATTTCCGGGACAGGGGACCTAGCTAACTATGGCTACACCTTC. Translated, it gives CASSLRISGTGDLANYGYTF. Drawing the rest from reference TRBV5-6 and TRBJ1-2, the complete variable domain is DAGVTQSPTHLIKTRGQQVTLRCSPKSGHDTVSWYQQALGQGPQFIFQYYEEEERQRGNFPDRFSGHQFPNYSSELNVNALLLGDSALYLCASSLRISGTGDLANYGYTFGSGTRLTVV.

This clonotype appeared a few times. The chain has TRBV7-9 and TRBJ2-5; no definite D call. With 8 bases removed from V and 4 bases from J, the gap between germline ends came to 8 bases. This CDR3 comprises 11 residues. Germline V gene data show CDR1 as SEHNR and CDR2 as FQNEAQ (reference sequence). In DNA, the CDR3 is TGTGCCAGCGCAGTAATAGAGACCCAGTACTTC. Its protein product is CASAVIETQYF. Based on the CDR3 plus reference TRBV7-9 and TRBJ2-5, the full variable domain is DTGVSQNPRHKITKRGQNVTFRCDPISEHNRLYWYRQTLGQGPEFLTYFQNEAQLEKSRLLSDRFSAERPKGSFSTLEIQRTEQGDSAMYLCASAVIETQYFGPGTRLLVL.

V and J are TRBV4-1 and TRBJ2-7; D is unclear. The CDR3 extends over 15 amino acids. CDR1 and CDR2 from the germline V gene are MGHRA and YSYEKL. Trimming left V 0 bases short and J 6 bases short, with 15 bases between. The CDR3 DNA is TGCGCCAGCAGCCAAGAGGTGGAGTTCCCCGGCGAGCAGTACTTC. Protein sequence: CASSQEVEFPGEQYF.

V is TRBV3-1 and J is TRBJ2-5; D is possibly TRBD1 (6 bases). Germline V gives CDR1 LGHDT, CDR2 YNNKEL (reference sequence). The ends were cut back, 1 base at V and 11 bases at J, with 17 bases in the middle. CDR3 length: 14 residues. The CDR3 bases are TGTGCCAGCAGCCAAGGACAGGTGATAAATGAGCAGTACTTC. Protein sequence: CASSQGQVINEQYF.

This clonotype was detected only a few times. The rearrangement joins TRBV20-1 to TRBJ2-7, with D maybe TRBD1 (6 bases). The CDR3 covers 18 residues. Germline loops: CDR1 DFQATT, CDR2 SNEGSKA (reference sequence). With 0 bases removed from V and 3 bases from J, the gap between germline ends came to 24 bases. CDR3 protein: CSARDPTQMTDSYYEQYF. The CDR3 DNA is TGCAGTGCTAGAGACCCTACTCAAATGACGGACAGTTACTACGAGCAGTACTTC.

This clonotype was seen more than once but under ten times. The chain uses TRBV7-9 and TRBJ2-1; 9 bases map to TRBD1. The V gene end was trimmed by 4 bases and the J gene end by 15 bases; junction bases not matched to a gene: 10. The CDR3 extends over 13 amino acids. The germline gives CDR1 SEHNR, CDR2 FQNEAQ (reference sequence). Written as DNA, the CDR3 is TGTGCCAGCAGCTCAAAGTGGGACAGGGATATGTTCTTC. It encodes CASSSKWDRDMFF.

This clonotype has just a few counts. The chain uses TRBV2 and TRBJ2-7; perhaps D is TRBD1 or TRBD2 (5 bases each). The J call may be incorrect, as the DNA end agrees better with TRBJ2-5. This CDR3 has 13 residues. Germline lookup yields CDR1 SNHLY and CDR2 FYNNEI. The CDR3: CASTDDSGRTQYF. In DNA form, the CDR3 reads TGTGCCAGCACCGACGACAGCGGAAGGACCCAGTACTTC.

The rearrangement joins TRBV6-2 or TRBV6-3 to TRBJ1-2, with D tentatively TRBD1 (6 bases). The V gene lost 5 bases and the J gene lost 3 bases, with 10 bases spanning the gap. The germline gives CDR1 MNHEY, CDR2 SVGEGT. This CDR3 comprises 13 residues. The CDR3 DNA reads as TGTGCCAGCAGTCGGACAGCGGACTATGGCTACACCTTC. Its translation is CASSRTADYGYTF.

The genes are TRBV6-1 and TRBJ1-5; maybe TRBD1 (5 bases). Germline CDR1 MNHNS, CDR2 SASEGT. The CDR3 is 15 residues long. Trimming stripped 5 bases from V and 0 bases from J, with 11 bases between. The CDR3 DNA sequence: TGTGCCAGCAGTTTCGGGAGGGGTAGCAATCAGCCCCAGCATTTT. Encoded protein: CASSFGRGSNQPQHF.

This clonotype was seen more than once but under ten times. The chain is built from TRBV4-2 and TRBJ2-3; 9 positions agree with TRBD2. This CDR3 region has 16 residues. The V segment lost 4 bases and the J segment 1 base; nucleotides outside the gene matches: 6. The germline V gene has CDR1 LGHNA and CDR2 YNFKEQ. CDR3 residues: CASSRLLAGGTDTQYF. The CDR3 nucleotides are TGTGCCAGCAGCCGTCTACTAGCGGGTGGCACAGATACGCAGTATTTT.

This clonotype was found a few times. The chain has TRBV6-5 and TRBJ2-1, with D maybe TRBD2 (6 bases). Germline V gene lookup returns CDR1 MNHEY and CDR2 SVGAGI. The CDR3 extends over 17 amino acids. Trimming took off 2 bases at V and 8 bases at J, with 22 bases between the two ends. CDR3: CASSYIGRGKGSDEQFF. The CDR3 DNA follows: TGTGCCAGCAGTTACATCGGGCGGGGTAAAGGGAGCGATGAGCAGTTCTTC.

This clonotype was counted between two and nine times. The V call is TRBV4-3, the J call TRBJ2-1; D is uncertain. The ends were cut back, 0 bases at V and 10 bases at J, with 10 bases in the middle. Germline V lookup: CDR1 LGHNA, CDR2 YSLEER. The CDR3 consists of 13 residues. The CDR3 DNA reads as TGCGCCAGCAGCCAAGATCCTCAGATGGAGCAGTTCTTC. Its translation is CASSQDPQMEQFF.

The DNA of the CDR3 is TGTGCCACCAGTGACGAGTGGGGGGCTTCAGATACGCAGTATTTT. Translating gives CATSDEWGASDTQYF. V is TRBV24-1 and J is TRBJ2-3; either TRBD1 or TRBD2 may fit D (6 bases each). The V end lost 4 bases, the J end lost 4 bases, and 14 bases lay between the germline ends. This CDR3 has 15 residues. CDR1 KGHDR and CDR2 SFDVKD come from the germline V gene.

V and J are TRBV20-1 and TRBJ1-5; unclear D gene. Trimming removed 0 bases at V and 3 bases at J, with 18 bases between. Germline CDR1 reads DFQATT; CDR2 reads SNEGSKA (reference sequence). This CDR3 comprises 17 residues. The CDR3 here is CSARDMAGVRSNQPQHF. The CDR3 DNA is TGCAGTGCTAGAGATATGGCAGGCGTTAGATCCAATCAGCCCCAGCATTTT.

The rearrangement joins TRBV24-1 to TRBJ2-1; perhaps TRBD2 as D (5 bases). There are 14 residues in the CDR3. V was pared by 6 bases and J by 0 bases, with 8 bases between. Per germline, CDR1 KGHDR and CDR2 SFDVKD. The CDR3 region has the DNA TGTGCCACCAGTCGGGGATTCTCCTACAATGAGCAGTTCTTC. Translating gives CATSRGFSYNEQFF.

This clonotype has more than one count but fewer than ten. The chain combines TRBV20-1 with TRBJ2-1; D may be TRBD1 or TRBD2 (5 bases each). The CDR3 is 13 amino acids. The germline V and J ends were trimmed by 0 bases and 6 bases, with 9 bases remaining between them. Germline CDR1 and CDR2: DFQATT and SNEGSKA (reference sequence). CDR3: CSAREGRVNEQFF. Here the CDR3 DNA reads TGCAGTGCTAGAGAGGGGCGGGTCAATGAGCAGTTCTTC.

This clonotype turned up a few times. The V call is TRBV27, the J call TRBJ2-3; D gene unclear. Germline V gene sequence: CDR1 MNHEY, CDR2 SMNVEV (reference sequence). The CDR3 has 15 residues. V lost 4 bases and J lost 4, with 15 bases in between. Here the CDR3 reads CASSSYLPFADTQYF. The CDR3 nucleotides read TGTGCCAGCAGTTCGTACCTTCCCTTCGCAGATACGCAGTATTTT.

The chain couples TRBV7-4 to TRBJ2-5, with 13 bases fitting TRBD2. This CDR3 has 16 residues. Germline V gene lookup returns CDR1 SGHVT and CDR2 SQSDAQ. Trimming removed 4 bases from V and 2 bases from J; junction bases left unmatched: 4. CDR3 coding DNA: TGTGCCAGCAGCTGTGGACTAGCGGGGGATCAAGAGACCCAGTACTTC. It specifies CASSCGLAGDQETQYF.

The genes are TRBV18 and TRBJ2-7; D possibly matches TRBD1 or TRBD2 (6 bases each). TRBJ2-5 explains the end of the DNA better; the J call may be wrong. This CDR3 has 14 amino acids. Germline lookup yields CDR1 KGHSH and CDR2 LQKENI. The CDR3 here is CASSPRGAEETQYF. CDR3 nucleotides: TGTGCCAGCTCACCAAGGGGGGCCGAGGAGACCCAGTACTTC.

This sequence joins TRBV28 and TRBJ2-5; D is uncertain. V lost 3 bases to trimming and J lost 4 bases, with 9 bases between them. Germline V CDR1 and CDR2: MDHEN, SYDVKM. The CDR3 is 13 residues long. The CDR3 DNA follows: TGTGCCAGCAGTTTCGCTAATCTAGAGACCCAGTACTTC. It is translated as CASSFANLETQYF.

This clonotype was seen more than once but under ten times. The chain combines TRBV28 with TRBJ2-4, with D perhaps being TRBD1 or TRBD2 (6 bases each). V was trimmed by 5 bases and J by 9 bases, leaving 20 bases between them. Germline V gives CDR1 MDHEN, CDR2 SYDVKM. This CDR3 comprises 15 residues. This chain's CDR3 is CASSERPLGGFIQYF. The DNA of the CDR3 is TGTGCCAGCAGTGAAAGGCCCCTAGGGGGGTTCATTCAGTACTTC.

This CDR3 reads CASSQRAGGAVGSTDTQYF. The CDR3 DNA follows: TGCGCCAGCAGCCAACGTGCAGGGGGCGCAGTGGGGAGCACAGATACGCAGTATTTT. V and J are TRBV4-1 and TRBJ2-3; TRBD1 aligns across 8 bases. The trim removed 2 bases at V and 0 bases at J, leaving 13 bases unmatched. The germline gives CDR1 MGHRA, CDR2 YSYEKL. This CDR3 comprises 19 residues.